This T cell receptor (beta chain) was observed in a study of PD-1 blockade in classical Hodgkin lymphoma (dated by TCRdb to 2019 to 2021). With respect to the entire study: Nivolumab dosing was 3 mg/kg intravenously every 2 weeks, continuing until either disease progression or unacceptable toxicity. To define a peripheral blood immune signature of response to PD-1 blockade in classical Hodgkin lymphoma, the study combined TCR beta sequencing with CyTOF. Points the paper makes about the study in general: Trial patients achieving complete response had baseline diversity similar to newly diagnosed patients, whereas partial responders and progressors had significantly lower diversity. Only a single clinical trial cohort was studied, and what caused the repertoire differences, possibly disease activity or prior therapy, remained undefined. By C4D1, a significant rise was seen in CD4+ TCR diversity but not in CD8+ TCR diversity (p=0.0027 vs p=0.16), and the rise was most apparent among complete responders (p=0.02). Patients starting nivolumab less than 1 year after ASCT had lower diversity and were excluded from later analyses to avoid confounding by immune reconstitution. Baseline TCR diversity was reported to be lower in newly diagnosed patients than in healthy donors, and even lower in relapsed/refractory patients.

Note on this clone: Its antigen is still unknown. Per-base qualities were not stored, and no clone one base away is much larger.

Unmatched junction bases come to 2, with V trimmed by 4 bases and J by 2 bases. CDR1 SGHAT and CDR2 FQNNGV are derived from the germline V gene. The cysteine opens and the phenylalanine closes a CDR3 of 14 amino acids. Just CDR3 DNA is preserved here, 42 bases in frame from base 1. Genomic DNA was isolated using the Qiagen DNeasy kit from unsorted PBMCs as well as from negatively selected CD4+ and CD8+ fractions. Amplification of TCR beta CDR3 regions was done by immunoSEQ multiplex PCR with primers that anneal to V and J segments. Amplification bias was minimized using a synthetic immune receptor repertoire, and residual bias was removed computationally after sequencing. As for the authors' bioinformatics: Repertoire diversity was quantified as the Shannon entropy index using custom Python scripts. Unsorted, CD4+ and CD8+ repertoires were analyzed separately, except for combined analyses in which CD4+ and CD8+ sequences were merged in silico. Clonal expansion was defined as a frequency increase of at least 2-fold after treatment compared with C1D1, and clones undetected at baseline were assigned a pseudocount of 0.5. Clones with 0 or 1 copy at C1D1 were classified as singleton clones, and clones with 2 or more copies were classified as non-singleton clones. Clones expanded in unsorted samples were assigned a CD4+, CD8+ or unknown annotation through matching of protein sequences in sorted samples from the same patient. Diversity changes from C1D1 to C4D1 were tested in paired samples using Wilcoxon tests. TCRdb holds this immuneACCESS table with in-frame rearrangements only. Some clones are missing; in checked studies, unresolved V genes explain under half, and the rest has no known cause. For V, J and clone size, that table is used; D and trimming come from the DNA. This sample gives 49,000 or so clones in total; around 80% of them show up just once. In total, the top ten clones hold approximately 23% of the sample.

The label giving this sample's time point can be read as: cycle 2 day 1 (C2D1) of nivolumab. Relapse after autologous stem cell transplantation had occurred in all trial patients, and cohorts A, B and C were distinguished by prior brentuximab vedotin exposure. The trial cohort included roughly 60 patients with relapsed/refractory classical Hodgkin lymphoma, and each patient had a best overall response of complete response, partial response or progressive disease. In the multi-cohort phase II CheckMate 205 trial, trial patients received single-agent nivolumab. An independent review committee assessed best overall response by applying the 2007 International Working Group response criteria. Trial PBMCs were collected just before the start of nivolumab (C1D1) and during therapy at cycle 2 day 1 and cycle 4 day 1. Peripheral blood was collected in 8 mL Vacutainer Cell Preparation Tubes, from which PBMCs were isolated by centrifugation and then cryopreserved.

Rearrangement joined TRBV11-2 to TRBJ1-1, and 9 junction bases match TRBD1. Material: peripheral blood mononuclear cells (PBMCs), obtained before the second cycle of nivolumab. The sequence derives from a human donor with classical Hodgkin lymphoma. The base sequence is TGTGCCAGCAGCTCCACAGGGGGCAACACTGAAGCTTTCTTT. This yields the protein CASSSTGGNTEAFF.